The entry below gives a single T cell receptor beta chain sequence along with its context. Its antigen remains unknown. These data come from a study of CD8+ T cells in alopecia areata. Study-wide background: Each of the treated patients was given oral tofacitinib, 5 to 10 mg twice daily, for moderate-to-severe alopecia areata. General study findings and limits: Lesional scalp displayed greater clonality than normal scalp, most notably in alopecia totalis/universalis. One nonresponder makes the tie between baseline CD8+ expansion and response uncertain.

Trimming left V 3 bases short and J 2 bases short, with 12 bases between. Germline-derived CDR1 and CDR2 are SGHKS and YYEKEE (reference sequence). The CDR3 totals 14 residues. Extraction of RNA preceded its reverse transcription into cDNA, which served as the sequencing template. The method was immunoSEQ multiplex PCR; TCRdb's version includes in-frame clones alone and lacks a portion of them. The sample holds 200,000 to 250,000 clones, about 64% seen once. Treatment reported: oral pan-JAK inhibitor, 5-10 mg twice daily. The chain uses TRBV5-5 and TRBJ2-7; TRBD1 might be the D (5 bases). This TCR came from a human donor with alopecia areata. This sample comprised CD4+ T cells sorted from blood, obtained at week 4, from a patient treated with tofacitinib. CDR3 amino acids: CASSSQGNTYEQYF. CDR3 nucleotides: TGTGCCAGCAGCTCCCAGGGCAATACCTACGAGCAGTACTTC.